The source of this TCR beta chain is a study of read filtering for tumor transcriptome and immune sequencing. In the study overall: Whole-transcriptome libraries were prepared after DNase treatment. Study observations and caveats: About 81.9% of IR-seq clonotypes had a single read, yet these held approximately 3.5% of reads. Correlation between methods rose after single-read clonotypes were removed.

The library was built from around 0.4 ug RNA with molecular barcoded adaptors for alpha/delta and beta/gamma chains. From the reads, TCRdb called clonotypes with MiXCR, one entry per CDR3 protein. The data show some 140,000 distinct CDR3 sequences, with roughly 13% seen just once and about 8.6% held by the top ten. This clonotype was seen at least ten times. As yet, its antigen is unknown. This CDR3 comprises 12 residues. V was trimmed by 6 bases and J by 6 bases, leaving 12 bases between them. CDR1 and CDR2 from the germline V gene are LGHDT and YNNKEL (reference sequence). This sequence originates from a donor aged 40 or over with multiple myeloma. The specimen sequenced was a population of CD138-negative cells sorted from bone marrow. V and J are TRBV3-1 and TRBJ2-7; the D is unclear. Written as DNA, the CDR3 is TGTGCCAGCAGTTCAAGCAGTTTCGAGCAGTACTTC. Its translation is CASSSSSFEQYF.